This T cell receptor beta chain originates from a study of blood T cells in healthy people across ages. General study findings and limits: The study regarded diversity estimates from one million T cells as underestimates. While age rose, TCR beta diversity per million T cells dropped in a roughly linear way.

The CDR3 covers 14 residues. Between the trimmed V and J ends, which lost 8 bases and 5 bases, there was a span of 18 bases. The table lists this clonotype with a few counts. Its antigen is unidentified. A second PCR of 7 to 11 cycles used a sample-barcoded 5' primer and a J-beta primer mix. TCRdb re-called the 5' RACE reads through MiXCR, storing one row per CDR3 protein. The profile shows 350,000 to 450,000 distinct CDR3 sequences, about 55% of them singletons. The chain couples TRBV23-1 to TRBJ2-5, with D maybe TRBD1 (6 bases). TRBV23-1 is placed among ORFs of uncertain function. This TCR derives from a man in his sixties in good health. Input material: blood. The CDR3, as DNA: TGCGCCAGCCCCCTTCAGGGGATGACGGAGACCCAGTACTTC. It yields the protein CASPLQGMTETQYF.